The T cell receptor (beta chain) under discussion was sequenced for a study of control samples from healthy donors and cancer patients. The CDR3 runs to 16 residues. With 4 bases removed from V and 2 bases from J, the gap between germline ends came to 18 bases. CDR1 MGHRA and CDR2 YSYEKL come from the germline V gene. Data came from immunoSEQ multiplex PCR; TCRdb stores just in-frame clones and leaves some out. Here the sample spans 150,000 to 200,000 clones, about 90% being singletons. The sample comprised blood. The clonotype originates from a middle-aged woman in good health. The genes are TRBV4-1 and TRBJ2-7, with D tentatively TRBD1 or TRBD2 (5 bases each). The CDR3 spells CASSPFPEGSTYEQYF. The CDR3 nucleotides are TGCGCCAGCAGCCCCTTCCCCGAGGGGTCGACCTACGAGCAGTACTTC.